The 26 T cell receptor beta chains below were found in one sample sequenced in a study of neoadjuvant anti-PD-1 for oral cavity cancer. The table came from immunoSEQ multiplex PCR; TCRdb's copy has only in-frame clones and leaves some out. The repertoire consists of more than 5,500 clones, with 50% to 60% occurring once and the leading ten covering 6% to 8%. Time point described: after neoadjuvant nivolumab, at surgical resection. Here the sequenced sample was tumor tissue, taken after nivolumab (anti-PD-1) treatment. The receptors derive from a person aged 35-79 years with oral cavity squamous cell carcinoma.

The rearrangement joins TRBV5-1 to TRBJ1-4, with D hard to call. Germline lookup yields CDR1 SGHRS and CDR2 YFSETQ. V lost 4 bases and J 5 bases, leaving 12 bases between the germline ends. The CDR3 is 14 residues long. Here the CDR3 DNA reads TGCGCCAGCAGCCCGACGGGGAAGAATGAAAAACTGTTTTTT. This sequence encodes CASSPTGKNEKLFF.

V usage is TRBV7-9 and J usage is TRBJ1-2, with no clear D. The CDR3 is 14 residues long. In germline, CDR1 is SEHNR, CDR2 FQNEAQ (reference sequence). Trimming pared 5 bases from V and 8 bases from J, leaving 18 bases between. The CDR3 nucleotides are TGTGCCAGCAGCCTAGATGGACTGCTGTGGGGCTACACCTTC. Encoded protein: CASSLDGLLWGYTF. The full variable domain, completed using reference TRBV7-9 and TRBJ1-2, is DTGVSQNPRHKITKRGQNVTFRCDPISEHNRLYWYRQTLGQGPEFLTYFQNEAQLEKSRLLSDRFSAERPKGSFSTLEIQRTEQGDSAMYLCASSLDGLLWGYTFGSGTRLTVV.

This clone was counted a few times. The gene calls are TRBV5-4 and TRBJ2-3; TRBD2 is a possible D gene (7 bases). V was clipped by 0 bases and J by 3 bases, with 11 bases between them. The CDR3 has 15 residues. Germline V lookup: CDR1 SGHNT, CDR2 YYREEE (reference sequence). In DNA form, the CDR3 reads TGTGCCAGCAGCTTGGCTGGGAGGGGGACAGATACGCAGTATTTT. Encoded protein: CASSLAGRGTDTQYF.

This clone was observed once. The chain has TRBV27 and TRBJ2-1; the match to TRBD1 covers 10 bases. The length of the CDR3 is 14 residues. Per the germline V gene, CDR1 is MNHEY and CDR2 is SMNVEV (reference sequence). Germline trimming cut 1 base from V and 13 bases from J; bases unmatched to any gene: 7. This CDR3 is CASSLWGGDRGQFF. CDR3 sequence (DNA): TGTGCCAGCAGTTTATGGGGGGGGGACAGGGGTCAGTTCTTC.

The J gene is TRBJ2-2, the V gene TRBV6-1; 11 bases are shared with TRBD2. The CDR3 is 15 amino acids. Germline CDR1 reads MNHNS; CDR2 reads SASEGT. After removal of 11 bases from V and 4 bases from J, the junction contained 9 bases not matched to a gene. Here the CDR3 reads CALAGLAGGTGELFF. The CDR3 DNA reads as TGTGCCCTAGCAGGGCTAGCGGGGGGCACCGGGGAGCTGTTTTTT.

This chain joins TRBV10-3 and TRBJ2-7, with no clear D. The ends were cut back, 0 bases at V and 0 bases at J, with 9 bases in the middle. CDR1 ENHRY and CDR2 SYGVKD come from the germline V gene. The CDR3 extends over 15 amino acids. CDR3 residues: CAISESGPASYEQYF. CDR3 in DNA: TGTGCCATCAGTGAGTCAGGTCCCGCCTCCTACGAGCAGTACTTC.

The CDR3 spells CASSRQGRTGELFF. As DNA, the CDR3 is TGTGCCAGTAGTAGGCAGGGGCGCACCGGGGAGCTGTTTTTT. The chain joins TRBV19 to TRBJ2-2, with a tentative D call TRBD1 (6 bases). V lost 4 bases to trimming and J lost 4 bases, with 10 bases between them. This CDR3 contains 14 residues. Germline CDR1 reads LNHDA; CDR2 reads SQIVND (reference sequence).

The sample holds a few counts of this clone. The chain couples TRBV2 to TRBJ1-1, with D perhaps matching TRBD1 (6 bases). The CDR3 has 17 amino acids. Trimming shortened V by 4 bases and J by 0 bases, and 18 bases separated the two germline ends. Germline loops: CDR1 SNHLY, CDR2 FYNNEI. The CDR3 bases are TGTGCCAGCAGTGGGGAACAGGGCGTGTCCATGAACACTGAAGCTTTCTTT. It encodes CASSGEQGVSMNTEAFF. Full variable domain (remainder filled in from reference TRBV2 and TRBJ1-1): EPEVTQTPSHQVTQMGQEVILRCVPISNHLYFYWYRQILGQKVEFLVSFYNNEISEKSEIFDDQFSVERPDGSNFTLKIRSTKLEDSAMYFCASSGEQGVSMNTEAFFGQGTRLTVV.

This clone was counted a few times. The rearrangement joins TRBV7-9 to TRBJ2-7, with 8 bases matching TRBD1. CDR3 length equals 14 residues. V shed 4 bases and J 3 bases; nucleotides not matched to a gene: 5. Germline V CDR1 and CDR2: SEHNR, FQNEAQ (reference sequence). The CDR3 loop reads CASSSRQGFYEQYF. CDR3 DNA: TGTGCCAGCAGCTCGCGACAGGGGTTCTACGAGCAGTACTTC. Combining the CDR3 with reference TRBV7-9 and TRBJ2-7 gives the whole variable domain DTGVSQNPRHKITKRGQNVTFRCDPISEHNRLYWYRQTLGQGPEFLTYFQNEAQLEKSRLLSDRFSAERPKGSFSTLEIQRTEQGDSAMYLCASSSRQGFYEQYFGPGTRLTVT.

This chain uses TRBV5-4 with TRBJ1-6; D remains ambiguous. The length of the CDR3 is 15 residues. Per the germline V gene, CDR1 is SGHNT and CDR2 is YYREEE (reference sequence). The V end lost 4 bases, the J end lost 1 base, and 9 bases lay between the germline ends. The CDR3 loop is CASSARPSYNSPLHF. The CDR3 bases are TGTGCCAGCAGCGCCAGACCTTCCTATAATTCACCCCTCCACTTT. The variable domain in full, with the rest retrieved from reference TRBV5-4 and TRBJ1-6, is ETGVTQSPTHLIKTRGQQVTLRCSSQSGHNTVSWYQQALGQGPQFIFQYYREEENGRGNFPPRFSGLQFPNYSSELNVNALELDDSALYLCASSARPSYNSPLHFGNGTRLTVT.

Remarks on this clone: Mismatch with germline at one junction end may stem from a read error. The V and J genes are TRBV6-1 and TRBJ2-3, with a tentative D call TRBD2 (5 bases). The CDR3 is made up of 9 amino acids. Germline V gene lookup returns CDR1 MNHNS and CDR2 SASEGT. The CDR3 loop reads CASDYTQYF. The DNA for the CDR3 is TGTGCCAGCGACTATACACAGTATTTT.

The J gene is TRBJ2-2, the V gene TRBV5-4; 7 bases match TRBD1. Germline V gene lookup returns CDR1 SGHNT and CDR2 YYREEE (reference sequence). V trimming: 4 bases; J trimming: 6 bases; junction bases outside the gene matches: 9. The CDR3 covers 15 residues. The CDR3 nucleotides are TGTGCCAGCAGCGGCTCGACAGGGCGCGCCGGGGAGCTGTTTTTT. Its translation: CASSGSTGRAGELFF.

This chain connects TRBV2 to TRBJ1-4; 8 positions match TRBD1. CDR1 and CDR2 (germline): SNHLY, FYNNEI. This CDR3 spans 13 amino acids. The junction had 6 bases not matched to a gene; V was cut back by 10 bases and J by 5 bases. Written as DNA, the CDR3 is TGTGCCACCGGCCGGACAGGGAATGAAAAACTGTTTTTT. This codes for CATGRTGNEKLFF.

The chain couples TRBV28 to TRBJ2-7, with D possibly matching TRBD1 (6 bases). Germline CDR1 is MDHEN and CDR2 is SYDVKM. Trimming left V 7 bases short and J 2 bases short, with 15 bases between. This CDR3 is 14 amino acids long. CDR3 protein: CASIFQQGPYEQYF. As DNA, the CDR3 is TGTGCCAGCATTTTCCAACAGGGACCCTACGAGCAGTACTTC.

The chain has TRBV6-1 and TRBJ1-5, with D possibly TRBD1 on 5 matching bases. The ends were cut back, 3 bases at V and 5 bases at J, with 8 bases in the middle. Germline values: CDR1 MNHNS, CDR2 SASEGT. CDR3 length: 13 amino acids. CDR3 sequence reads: CASSDRVDQPQHF. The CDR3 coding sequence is TGTGCCAGCAGTGACAGGGTGGATCAGCCCCAGCATTTT.

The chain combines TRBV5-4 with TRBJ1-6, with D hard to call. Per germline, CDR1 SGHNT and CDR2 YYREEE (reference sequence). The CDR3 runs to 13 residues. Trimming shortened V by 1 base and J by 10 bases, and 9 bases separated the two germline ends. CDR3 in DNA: TGTGCCAGCAGCTTGAGCGGAGGATCACCCCTCCACTTT. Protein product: CASSLSGGSPLHF.

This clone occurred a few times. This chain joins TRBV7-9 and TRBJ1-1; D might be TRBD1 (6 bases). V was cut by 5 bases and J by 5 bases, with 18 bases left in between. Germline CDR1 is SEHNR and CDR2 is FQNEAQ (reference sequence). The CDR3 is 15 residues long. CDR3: CASSSRGVSGTEAFF. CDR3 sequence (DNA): TGTGCCAGCAGCAGCAGGGGTGTGAGCGGGACTGAAGCTTTCTTT.

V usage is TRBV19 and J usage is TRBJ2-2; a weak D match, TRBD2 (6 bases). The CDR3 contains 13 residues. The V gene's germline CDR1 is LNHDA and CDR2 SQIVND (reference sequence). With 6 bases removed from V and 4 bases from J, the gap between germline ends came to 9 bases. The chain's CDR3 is CASRPGATGELFF. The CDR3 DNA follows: TGTGCCAGTAGACCGGGAGCCACCGGGGAGCTGTTTTTT.

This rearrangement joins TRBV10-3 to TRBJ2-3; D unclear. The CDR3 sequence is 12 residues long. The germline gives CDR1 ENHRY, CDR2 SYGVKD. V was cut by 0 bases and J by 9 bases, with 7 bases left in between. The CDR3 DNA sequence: TGTGCCATCAGTGAGTCGGAAGCCACGCAGTATTTT. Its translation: CAISESEATQYF.

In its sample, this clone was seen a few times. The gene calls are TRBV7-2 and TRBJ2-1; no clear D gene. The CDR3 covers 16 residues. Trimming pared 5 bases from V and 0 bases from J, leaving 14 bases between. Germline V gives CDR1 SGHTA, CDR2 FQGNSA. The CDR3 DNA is TGTGCCAGCAGCCTCCAACAGCTGAGCTCCTACAATGAGCAGTTCTTC. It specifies CASSLQQLSSYNEQFF.

The CDR3 DNA sequence: TGTGCCACAGGGGGAGATTTGAGCTCCTACGAGCAGTACTTC. Protein: CATGGDLSSYEQYF. The chain has TRBV19 and TRBJ2-7; 7 bases are shared with TRBD1. Germline-derived CDR1 and CDR2 are LNHDA and SQIVND (reference sequence). The CDR3 extends over 14 amino acids. The V and J ends lost 10 bases and 0 bases, in that order; junction bases with no gene match: 9.

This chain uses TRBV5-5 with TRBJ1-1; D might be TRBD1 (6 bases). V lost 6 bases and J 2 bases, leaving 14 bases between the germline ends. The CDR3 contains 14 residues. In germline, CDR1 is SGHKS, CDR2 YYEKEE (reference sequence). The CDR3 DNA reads TGTGCCAGCACCCCCAGGGGACGAAACACTGAAGCTTTCTTT. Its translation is CASTPRGRNTEAFF.

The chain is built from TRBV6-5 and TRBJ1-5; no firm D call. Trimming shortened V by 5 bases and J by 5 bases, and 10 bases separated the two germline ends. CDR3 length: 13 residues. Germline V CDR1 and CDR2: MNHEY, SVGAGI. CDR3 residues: CASSEVFDQPQHF. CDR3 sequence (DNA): TGTGCCAGCAGTGAAGTTTTCGATCAGCCCCAGCATTTT.

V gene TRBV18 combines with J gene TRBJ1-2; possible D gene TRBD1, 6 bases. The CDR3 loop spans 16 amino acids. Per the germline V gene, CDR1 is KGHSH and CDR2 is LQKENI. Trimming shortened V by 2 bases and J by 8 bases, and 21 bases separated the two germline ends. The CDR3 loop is CASSPRGTRRGEGYTF. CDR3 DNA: TGTGCCAGCTCACCAAGGGGGACTCGAAGGGGGGAAGGCTACACCTTC.

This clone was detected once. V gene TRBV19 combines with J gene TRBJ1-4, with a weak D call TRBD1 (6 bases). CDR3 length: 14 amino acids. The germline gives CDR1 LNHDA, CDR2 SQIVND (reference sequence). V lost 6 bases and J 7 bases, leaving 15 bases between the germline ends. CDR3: CASSFRDITEKLFF. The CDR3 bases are TGTGCCAGTAGCTTCCGGGACATCACTGAAAAACTGTTTTTT.

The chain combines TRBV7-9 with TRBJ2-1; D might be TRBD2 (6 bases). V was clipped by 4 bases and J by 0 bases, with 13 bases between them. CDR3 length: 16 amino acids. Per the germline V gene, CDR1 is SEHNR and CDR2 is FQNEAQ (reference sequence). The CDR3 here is CASSSPGGASYNEQFF. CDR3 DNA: TGTGCCAGCAGCTCCCCGGGCGGGGCCTCCTACAATGAGCAGTTCTTC.